This T cell receptor beta chain was sequenced for a study of vaccination and CD4 T cells after COVID-19. Study summary: The stimulus for the cells was overlapping spike peptides derived from SARS-CoV-2, HCoV-NL63, HCoV-OC43 and HCoV-229E. Each control culture was treated with a CEFX pool, an HIV-1 Nef pool, or no peptide.

Of note for this clonotype: As yet, its antigen is unknown.

The Oncomine TCR Beta short-read assay generated sequence data from the DNA of cultured CD4+ T cells. TCRdb reanalysed the PCR reads using MiXCR and keeps one entry per CDR3 protein. The table shows around 5,900 distinct CDR3 sequences, with about 35% occurring only once. Indicated treatment: 10-day PBMC culture with coronavirus spike peptide pools or control peptides (ViraFEST assay). During the years 2011-2018, before the COVID-19 pandemic, the unexposed donor's CD4+ T cells were collected. Using peptide pools, antigen-specific T cells were expanded in ViraFEST before TCRs were sequenced. The CDR3 loop spans 14 amino acids. V lost 2 bases to trimming and J lost 9 bases, with 11 bases between them. In germline, CDR1 is MNHEY, CDR2 SMNVEV (reference sequence).

The TCR comes from a human donor in good health. The genes are TRBV27 and TRBJ1-6; tentative D call: TRBD1 (6 bases). Input material: CD4+ T cells from blood, cultured in vitro. The CDR3 DNA sequence: TGTGCCAGCAGTTTAAAACAGGGTACTTCACCCCTCCACTTT. Its protein is CASSLKQGTSPLHF.